Listed below are T cell receptor beta chains from one sample, sequenced in a study of T cell changes during pregnancy in multiple sclerosis. The method was immunoSEQ multiplex PCR; TCRdb's version includes in-frame clones alone and lacks a portion of them. Of 9,000 to 10,000 clones in the sample, about 83% are singletons; the top ten hold around a sixth. Source: CD8+ T cells from peripheral blood mononuclear cells, taken in the third trimester of pregnancy. The receptors come from a female donor in good health, enrolled as a control in a pregnancy study. The CDR3 runs from the conserved cysteine through the conserved F or W.

length: 11
V: TRBV30
J: TRBJ1-1
CDR3: CAWRQNTEAFF

length: 16
V: TRBV6-5
J: TRBJ1-1
CDR3: CASSYSPTGPNTEAFF

length: 13
V: TRBV6-4
J: TRBJ2-3
CDR3: CASSGGSTDTQYF

length: 15
V: TRBV5-4
J: TRBJ2-1
CDR3: CASSLQREVRNEQFF

length: 14
V: TRBV6-1
J: TRBJ2-3
CDR3: CASTGGSGTDTQYF

length: 13
V: TRBV6-4
J: TRBJ2-3
CDR3: CASSGTERDTQYF

length: 13
V: TRBV19
J: TRBJ2-7
CDR3: CASSWTGEYEQYF

length: 17
V: TRBV25-1
J: TRBJ2-4
CDR3: CASTHRGREHPKNIQYF

length: 15
V: TRBV10-1
J: TRBJ2-6
CDR3: CASSGQVDGANVLTF

length: 17
V: TRBV11-2
J: TRBJ1-3
CDR3: CASTKPGQGAGGNTIYF

length: 15
V: TRBV30
J: TRBJ2-7
CDR3: CAWSGVLDRAYEQYF

length: 14
V: TRBV6-4
J: TRBJ1-2
CDR3: CASSEGESNYGYTF

length: 15
V: TRBV28
J: TRBJ2-7
CDR3: CASSLRGQLTYEQYF

length: 15
V: TRBV7-9
J: TRBJ2-7
CDR3: CASSPIGGLSYEQYF

length: 14
V: TRBV9
J: TRBJ2-7
CDR3: CASSVALAGSEQYF

length: 14
V: TRBV19
J: TRBJ2-7
CDR3: CASSISDRGGEQYF

length: 13
V: TRBV7-9
J: TRBJ1-2
CDR3: CASSSGVGDGYTF

length: 14
V: TRBV19
J: TRBJ2-1
CDR3: CASSIPGSYNEQFF

length: 14
V: TRBV4-2
J: TRBJ1-6
CDR3: CASNWAGADSPLHF

length: 15
V: TRBV27
J: TRBJ1-2
CDR3: CASRPSRTGPYGYTF

length: 14
V: TRBV7-6
J: TRBJ1-1
CDR3: CASSPGHENTEAFF

length: 15
V: TRBV30
J: TRBJ1-2
CDR3: CACREKVYSGYGYTF

length: 15
V: TRBV25-1
J: TRBJ1-1
CDR3: CASSAPVGQGVLAFF

length: 13
V: TRBV6-6
J: TRBJ2-7
CDR3: CARPRGGTYEQYF

length: 15
V: TRBV10-3
J: TRBJ2-6
CDR3: CAIGTGGSGANVLTF

length: 14
V: TRBV7-9
J: TRBJ2-7
CDR3: CASSFTGGGYEQYF

length: 15
V: TRBV27
J: TRBJ2-7
CDR3: CASHKVRGDRYEQYF

length: 18
V: TRBV5-6
J: TRBJ1-3
CDR3: CASSLESDRTYSGNTIYF

length: 14
V: TRBV5-4
J: .
CDR3: CASSLMDNSYEQYF

length: 14
V: TRBV9
J: TRBJ2-3
CDR3: CASSVSYRTDTQYF

length: 15
V: TRBV15
J: TRBJ2-7
CDR3: CATSRGTSETYEQYF

length: 14
V: TRBV5-4
J: TRBJ1-2
CDR3: CASIDREANYGYTF

length: 16
V: TRBV15
J: TRBJ2-7
CDR3: CATSRDLRGGAYEQYF

length: 15
V: TRBV6-5
J: TRBJ2-1
CDR3: CASSLTSGENNEQFF

length: 14
V: TRBV5-1
J: TRBJ2-2
CDR3: CASSLLWGPGELFF

length: 15
V: TRBV16
J: TRBJ2-1
CDR3: CASSPHSGMGNEQFF

length: 17
V: TRBV6-4
J: TRBJ2-6
CDR3: CASSDGTSGSGANVLTF

length: 15
V: TRBV6-4
J: TRBJ2-2
CDR3: CASSTGAEDTGELFF

length: 14
V: TRBV7-8
J: TRBJ1-1
CDR3: CASSSTPGQTEAFF

length: 13
V: TRBV7-7
J: TRBJ2-3
CDR3: CASSTGGTDTQYF

length: 13
V: TRBV7-9
J: TRBJ1-1
CDR3: CASSLGTGREAFF

length: 14
V: TRBV7-3
J: TRBJ2-2
CDR3: CASSSTGSTGELFF

length: 13
V: TRBV5-1
J: TRBJ1-1
CDR3: CASAPGGYTEAFF

length: 13
V: TRBV6-6
J: .
CDR3: CASSYSLRGEQYF

length: 13
V: TRBV9
J: TRBJ1-1
CDR3: CASSGEATREAFF

length: 16
V: TRBV5-4
J: TRBJ2-3
CDR3: CASSPWGQGDRDTQYF

length: 15
V: TRBV6-1
J: TRBJ2-7
CDR3: CASSEETGGNYEQYF

length: 14
V: TRBV6-1
J: TRBJ2-7
CDR3: CASSSTGAGYEQYF

length: 13
V: TRBV6-5
J: TRBJ1-1
CDR3: CASSPQENTEAFF

length: 11
V: TRBV5-1
J: TRBJ1-2
CDR3: CASSSSGGYTF

length: 15
V: TRBV5-1
J: TRBJ2-3
CDR3: CASSLERLAGDTQYF

length: 15
V: TRBV6-1
J: TRBJ2-5
CDR3: CASSEMVGTGETQYF

length: 15
V: TRBV6-4
J: TRBJ2-1
CDR3: CASSQGGGESNEQFF

length: 16
V: TRBV4-3
J: TRBJ2-2
CDR3: CASSRGQGAETGELFF

length: 16
V: TRBV4-1
J: TRBJ2-7
CDR3: CASSLRVLGGTDEQYF

length: 16
V: TRBV5-1
J: TRBJ2-7
CDR3: CASSPGEGTRRGEQYF

length: 17
V: TRBV23-1
J: TRBJ1-4
CDR3: CASSPGQGADLREKLFF

length: 11
V: TRBV7-2
J: TRBJ2-1
CDR3: CASSLAYEQFF

length: 16
V: TRBV5-4
J: TRBJ2-7
CDR3: CASSSFSSGRPYEQYF